This TCR beta chain originates from a study of blood T cell repertoires in COVID-19. On the study more broadly: The samples span acute and convalescent COVID-19 from the United States, Italy and Spain. Sample material is recorded as cDNA or gDNA derived from T cells, B-cell-depleted T cells, or PBMCs.

Sequencing used immunoSEQ multiplex PCR; TCRdb keeps in-frame clones, though not all of them. The profile shows approximately 170,000 clones, around four fifths of them singletons. The count of this clone is one. CDR3 size: 15 residues. This receptor was identified in a human donor in a cohort sampled during active COVID-19. The J gene is TRBJ2-7, the V gene TRBV12-1; no DNA check was done on the table's D call, TRBD2. TRBV12-1 is reported as a pseudogene. The material sequenced was peripheral blood. The CDR3: CASSSWTRTAYEQYF. In nucleotides, the CDR3 is TGTGCCAGCAGCTCATGGACTAGAACAGCCTACGAGCAGTACTTC.